The clone carrying this TCR beta chain appeared a single time. Its antigen is unknown. The data derive from a study of monozygotic twins with cystic fibrosis. The study's findings and limits: Clonality was generally low (median approximately 0.0095), higher in the most severe patients. In 13 of 16 pairs, V gene usage was closest to the co-twin's. In this small cohort, shared CDR3 numbers showed no association with age, concordance or disease severity.

Sequencing used immunoSEQ multiplex PCR; TCRdb keeps in-frame clones, though not all of them. Here the sample spans 13,000 to 15,000 clones, more than 80% being singletons. CDR1 MGHRA and CDR2 YSYEKL come from the germline V gene. The CDR3 has 12 residues. V gave up 1 base and J gave up 7 bases, with 7 bases separating them. The sample was blood. The V and J genes are TRBV4-1 and TRBJ2-5; D gene uncertain. The source of this sequence is a boy younger than 18 with cystic fibrosis. CDR3 loop: CASSQGLGTQYF. CDR3 nucleotide sequence: TGCGCCAGCAGCCAAGGCTTGGGGACCCAGTACTTC.